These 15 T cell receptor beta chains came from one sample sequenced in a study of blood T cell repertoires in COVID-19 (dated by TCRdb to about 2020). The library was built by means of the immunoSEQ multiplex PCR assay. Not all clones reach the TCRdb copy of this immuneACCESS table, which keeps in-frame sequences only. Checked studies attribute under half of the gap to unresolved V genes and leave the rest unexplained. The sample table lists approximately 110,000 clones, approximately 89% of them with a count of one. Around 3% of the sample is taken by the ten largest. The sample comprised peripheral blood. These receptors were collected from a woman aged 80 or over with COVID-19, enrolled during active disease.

CDR3 protein: CASSVGSGTASYNEQFF. CDR3 in DNA: TGTGCCAGCAGCGTAGGAAGCGGAACGGCCTCCTACAATGAGCAGTTCTTC. V is TRBV9 and J is TRBJ2-1, with a tentative D call TRBD2 (5 bases). Trimming stripped 0 bases from V and 0 bases from J, with 13 bases between. From germline, CDR1 is SGDLS and CDR2 YYNGEE. This CDR3 contains 17 residues.

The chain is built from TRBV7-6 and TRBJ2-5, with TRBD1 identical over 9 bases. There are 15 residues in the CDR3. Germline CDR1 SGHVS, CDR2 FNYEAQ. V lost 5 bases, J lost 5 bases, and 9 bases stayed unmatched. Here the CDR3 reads CASSPRTGARETQYF. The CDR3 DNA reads TGTGCCAGCAGCCCCCGGACAGGGGCCAGGGAGACCCAGTACTTC.

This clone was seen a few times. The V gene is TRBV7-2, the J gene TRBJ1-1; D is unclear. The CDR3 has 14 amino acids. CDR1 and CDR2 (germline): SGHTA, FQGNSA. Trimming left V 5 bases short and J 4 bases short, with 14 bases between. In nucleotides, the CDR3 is TGTGCCAGCAGCAGTAAAAGTACCGGCACTGAAGCTTTCTTT. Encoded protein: CASSSKSTGTEAFF.

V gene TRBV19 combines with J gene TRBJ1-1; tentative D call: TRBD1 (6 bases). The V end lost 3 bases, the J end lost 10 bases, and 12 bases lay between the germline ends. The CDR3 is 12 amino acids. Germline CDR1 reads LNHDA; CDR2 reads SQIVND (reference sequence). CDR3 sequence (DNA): TGTGCCAGTAGTATTCGGGGGGCGAGAGCTTTCTTT. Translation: CASSIRGARAFF.

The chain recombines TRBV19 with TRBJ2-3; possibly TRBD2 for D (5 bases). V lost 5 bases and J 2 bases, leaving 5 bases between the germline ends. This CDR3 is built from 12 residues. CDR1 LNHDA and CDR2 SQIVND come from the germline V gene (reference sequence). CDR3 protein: CASSDYTDTQYF. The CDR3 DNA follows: TGTGCCAGTAGTGACTACACAGATACGCAGTATTTT. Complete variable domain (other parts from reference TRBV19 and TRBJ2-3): DGGITQSPKYLFRKEGQNVTLSCEQNLNHDAMYWYRQDPGQGLRLIYYSQIVNDFQKGDIAEGYSVSREKKESFPLTVTSAQKNPTAFYLCASSDYTDTQYFGPGTRLTVL.

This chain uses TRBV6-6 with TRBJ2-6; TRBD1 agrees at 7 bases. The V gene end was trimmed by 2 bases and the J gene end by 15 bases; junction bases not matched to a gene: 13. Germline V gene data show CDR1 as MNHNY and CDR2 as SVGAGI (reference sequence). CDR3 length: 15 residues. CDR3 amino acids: CASSYPGQMANGLTF. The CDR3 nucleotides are TGTGCCAGCAGTTACCCGGGACAGATGGCAAATGGCCTGACTTTC.

CDR3 sequence reads: CASSSDPGLADYTQYF. CDR3 sequence (DNA): TGTGCCAGCAGCTCGGATCCGGGACTAGCGGACTATACGCAGTATTTT. V is TRBV7-9 and J is TRBJ2-3; 11 nucleotides line up with TRBD2. Trimming removed 4 bases from V and 7 bases from J; junction bases left unmatched: 10. This CDR3 is 16 amino acids long. Germline V gene data show CDR1 as SEHNR and CDR2 as FQNEAQ (reference sequence).

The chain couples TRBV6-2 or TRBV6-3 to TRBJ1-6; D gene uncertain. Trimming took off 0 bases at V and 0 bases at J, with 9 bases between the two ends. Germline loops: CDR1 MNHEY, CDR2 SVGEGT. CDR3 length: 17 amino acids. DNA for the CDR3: TGTGCCAGCAGTTACTCCGCACCGAGCTCCTATAATTCACCCCTCCACTTT. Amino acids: CASSYSAPSSYNSPLHF.

The CDR3 spells CASGSGDNQPQHF. DNA of the CDR3: TGTGCTAGTGGTTCAGGGGACAATCAGCCCCAGCATTTT. This rearrangement joins TRBV12-5 to TRBJ1-5; D perhaps matches TRBD1 (6 bases). This CDR3 region has 13 residues. The germline V and J ends were trimmed by 4 bases and 3 bases, with 7 bases remaining between them. CDR1 and CDR2 from the germline V gene are LGHNT and FRNRAP.

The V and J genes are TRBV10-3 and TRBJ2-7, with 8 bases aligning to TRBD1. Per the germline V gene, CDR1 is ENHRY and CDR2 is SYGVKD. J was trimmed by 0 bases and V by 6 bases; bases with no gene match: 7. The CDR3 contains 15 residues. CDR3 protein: CAIRTGVGSSYEQYF. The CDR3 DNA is TGTGCCATCAGGACAGGGGTCGGAAGCTCCTACGAGCAGTACTTC.

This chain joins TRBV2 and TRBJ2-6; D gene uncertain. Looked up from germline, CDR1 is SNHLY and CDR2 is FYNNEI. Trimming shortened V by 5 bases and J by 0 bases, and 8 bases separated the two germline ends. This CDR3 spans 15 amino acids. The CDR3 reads CASSNGDSGANVLTF. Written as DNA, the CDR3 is TGTGCCAGCAGTAATGGAGACTCTGGGGCCAACGTCCTGACTTTC.

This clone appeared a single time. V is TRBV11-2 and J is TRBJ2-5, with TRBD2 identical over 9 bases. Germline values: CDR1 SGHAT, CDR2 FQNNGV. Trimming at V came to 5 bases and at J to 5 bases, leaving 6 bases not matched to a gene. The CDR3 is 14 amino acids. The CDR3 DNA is TGTGCCAGCAGCCTCGGGACTAGCCGGGAGACCCAGTACTTC. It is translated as CASSLGTSRETQYF.

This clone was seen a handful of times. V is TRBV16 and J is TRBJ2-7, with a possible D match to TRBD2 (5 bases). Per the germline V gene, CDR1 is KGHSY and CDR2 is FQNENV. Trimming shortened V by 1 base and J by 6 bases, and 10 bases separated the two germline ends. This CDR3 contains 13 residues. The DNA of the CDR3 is TGTGCCAGCAGCCAATACCTAGCTGGCGAGCAGTACTTC. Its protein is CASSQYLAGEQYF. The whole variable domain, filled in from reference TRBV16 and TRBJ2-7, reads GEEVAQTPKHLVRGEGQKAKLYCAPIKGHSYVFWYQQVLKNEFKFLISFQNENVFDETGMPKERFSAKCLPNSPCSLEIQATKLEDSAVYFCASSQYLAGEQYFGPGTRLTVT.

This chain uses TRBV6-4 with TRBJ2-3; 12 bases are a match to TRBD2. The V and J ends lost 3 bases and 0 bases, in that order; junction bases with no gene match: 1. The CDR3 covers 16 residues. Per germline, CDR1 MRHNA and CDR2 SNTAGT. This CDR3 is CASSETSGSSTDTQYF. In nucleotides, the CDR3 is TGTGCCAGCAGTGAGACTAGCGGGAGTAGCACAGATACGCAGTATTTT.

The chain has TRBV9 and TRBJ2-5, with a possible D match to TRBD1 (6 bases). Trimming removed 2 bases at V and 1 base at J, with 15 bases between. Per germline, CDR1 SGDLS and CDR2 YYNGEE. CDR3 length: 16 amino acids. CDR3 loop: CASSVNSQGFQETQYF. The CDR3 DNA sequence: TGTGCCAGCAGCGTCAATAGCCAGGGGTTCCAAGAGACCCAGTACTTC. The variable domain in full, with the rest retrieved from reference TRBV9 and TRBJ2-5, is DSGVTQTPKHLITATGQRVTLRCSPRSGDLSVYWYQQSLDQGLQFLIQYYNGEERAKGNILERFSAQQFPDLHSELNLSSLELGDSALYFCASSVNSQGFQETQYFGPGTRLLVL.